The 5 T cell receptor beta chains in this list originate from one sample, sequenced in a study of blood T cell repertoires in COVID-19. Sequencing was performed with immunoSEQ multiplex PCR; in TCRdb, only in-frame clones are kept and a portion is missing. The sample includes a few hundred thousand clones, 87% of them seen just once. What was sequenced was PBMCs or T cells enriched from blood (not recorded which). These receptors were taken from a woman in her twenties or thirties who had recovered from COVID-19.

CDR3 loop: CSARGGYEQYF. DNA of the CDR3: TGCAGTGCTAGGGGGGGATACGAGCAGTACTTC. The V gene is TRBV20-1, the J gene TRBJ2-7, with D perhaps TRBD2 (6 bases). V lost 3 bases and J 4 bases, leaving 7 bases between the germline ends. There are 11 residues in the CDR3. Germline V gene lookup returns CDR1 DFQATT and CDR2 SNEGSKA (reference sequence).

The chain carries TRBV19 and TRBJ2-3; TRBD2 agrees at 10 bases. The CDR3 consists of 14 residues. The J segment lost 4 bases and the V segment lost 5 bases, leaving 3 bases of the junction unmatched. The germline CDR1 and CDR2 sequences are LNHDA and SQIVND (reference sequence). This CDR3 reads CASSSSGSADTQYF. CDR3 in DNA: TGTGCCAGTAGTTCTAGCGGGAGCGCAGATACGCAGTATTTT.

This sequence joins TRBV5-4 and TRBJ1-2; the D is unclear. The germline V gene encodes CDR1 SGHNT and CDR2 YYREEE (reference sequence). Trimming pared 1 base from V and 2 bases from J, leaving 12 bases between. The CDR3 has 15 amino acids. CDR3 residues: CASSLSQELNYGYTF. DNA of the CDR3: TGTGCCAGCAGCTTGAGTCAGGAACTGAACTATGGCTACACCTTC.

This chain joins TRBV5-6 and TRBJ1-6, with D unresolved. The CDR3 runs 15 residues. The V gene's germline CDR1 is SGHDT and CDR2 YYEEEE. Between the trimmed V and J ends, which lost 3 bases and 0 bases, there was a span of 7 bases. In DNA form, the CDR3 reads TGTGCCAGCAGCTCCCCCCGCTCCTATAATTCACCCCTCCACTTT. Its protein product is CASSSPRSYNSPLHF.

The V call is TRBV4-1, the J call TRBJ2-2; D may be TRBD2 (5 bases). The CDR3 extends over 17 amino acids. Per germline, CDR1 MGHRA and CDR2 YSYEKL. The V end was cut by 1 base, the J end by 2 bases, with 14 bases between. The CDR3, as DNA: TGCGCCAGCAGCCAAGCCCGAGAGGGCCTTAACACCGGGGAGCTGTTTTTT. It is translated as CASSQAREGLNTGELFF.